The rows below give T cell receptor beta chains drawn from one sample of a study of PD-1 blockade in classical Hodgkin lymphoma. Method: immunoSEQ multiplex PCR; TCRdb's copy keeps in-frame clones and lacks some. The sample has around 12,000 clones; 88% are singletons. Specimen: CD4+ T cells from blood, collected before the fourth cycle of nivolumab. These receptors were obtained from a human donor with classical Hodgkin lymphoma. CDR3s include the opening cysteine and the closing phenylalanine or tryptophan. Size is stated for part of the rows, as once, few or many counts, or as a class when the clone is expanded.

V gene,CDR3 length,clone size,CDR3 protein
TRBV4-2,16,.,CASSQDGGVRTDTQYF
TRBV19,15,.,CASSRGTSGINEQYF
TRBV28,15,.,CASSLWSPSNQPQHF
TRBV28,15,.,CASSPDIAYNSPLHF
TRBV4-1,16,.,CASSLEGQGYYNEQFF
TRBV6-6,15,.,CASSSPLVLSTEAFF
TRBV10-1,14,.,CASSEGIAEETQYF
TRBV28,13,.,CASSSVSTGELFF
TRBV7-2,14,few,CASSSGGFYNEQFF
TRBV19,14,.,CASSLGTVSYEQYF
TRBV6-5,14,.,CASRRQGPPSPLHF
TRBV5-1,14,.,CASTLGHSSYEQYF
TRBV5-1,15,.,CASSLEGTVYNEQFF
TRBV4-2,16,.,CASSRITRDFGYGYTF
TRBV4-2,16,.,CASSPSDIRQNEKLFF
TRBV6-1,15,.,CASRSAGGFPGELFF
TRBV7-6,13,.,CASSSQVNEKLFF
TRBV14,14,.,CASSQTGLGAEAFF
TRBV5-5,14,once,CASSLAGTFYEQYF
TRBV10-3,16,.,CAISDQNRGSTDTQYF
TRBV19,17,.,CASSLRRPGTGSGELFF
TRBV18,16,.,CASSRQQGGSNTEAFF
TRBV7-9,12,few,CASSLQQSGSDF
TRBV7-3,13,.,CASSATIFDTQYF
TRBV7-9,13,once,CASSSQGQETQYF
TRBV15,14,.,CATSRDRFIYEQYF
TRBV27,12,.,CASSFRYGEAFF
TRBV5-4,16,.,CASSFGGDRGGHEQYF
TRBV10-3,15,.,CAISESTGKGEKLFF
TRBV5-1,13,.,CASFELTQETQYF
TRBV9,11,.,CASSVPGELFF
TRBV4-3,13,.,CASSQGLTGEQYF
TRBV2,12,.,CATGYGRTEAFF
TRBV7-9,14,few,CASSPGTSNSPLHF
TRBV7-2,15,.,CASSLGLQEGETQYF
TRBV10-3,11,.,CAIRDTDTQYF
TRBV28,15,once,CASSTGTGYLNEQFF
TRBV28,17,.,CASRRLFGTGAFYEQYF
TRBV29-1,13,.,CSVRTGLNTEAFF
TRBV7-2,14,.,CASSLQPGVSPLHF
TRBV19,12,once,CASVWRGRELFF
TRBV10-3,13,few,CAGTGGAGQPQHF
TRBV7-3,15,.,CASSFSGSETGELFF
TRBV9,14,.,CASSVVGGGGEQYF
TRBV6-1,15,.,CASRAGDRGRQTQYF
TRBV2,12,.,CASWGPNQPQHF
TRBV15,15,.,CATTEIGLSGNTIYF
TRBV5-1,14,.,CASSSGTANEKLFF
TRBV19,15,.,CASSIRARRGEKLFF
TRBV2,15,.,CASSGWGQGTDEQYF
TRBV7-8,16,.,CASSLVGGLAKNIQYF
TRBV15,17,.,CATSRDGGGSSGNTIYF
TRBV28,14,once,CASTLSLDQETQYF
TRBV7-8,13,.,CASSLMGGTEAFF